This T cell receptor beta chain is from a study of cytomegalovirus exposure and HLA in healthy donors. Study-wide background: Unique TCR beta sequences numbering 95 million to 130 million came from approximately 180 million T cells in an earlier analysis. Findings and caveats of the study: Differences between HLA loci emerged in a later analysis of TCR association rates, with DRB1 most and HLA-C fewest.

Notes on this clone: Its antigen remains unknown.

Trimming took 3 bases from V and 4 from J, leaving 21 bases between them. Germline-derived CDR1 and CDR2 are SGHRS and YFSETQ. The CDR3 spans 17 residues. PCR involved 60 Vbeta and 13 Jbeta primers. In the authors' workflow: Roughly 11 million shared chains were among 80 million or so unique TCR beta chains counted in a later analysis. Only in-frame clones appear in the TCRdb table, and some are missing; sequencing was by immunoSEQ multiplex PCR. For V, J and clone size, that table is used; D and trimming come from the DNA. The repertoire holds approximately 190,000 clones, with over 65% as singletons.

The source is a man in his forties or fifties in good health and CMV-seropositive. Sequenced: PBMCs. The chain couples TRBV5-1 to TRBJ2-3; D is perhaps TRBD1 (5 bases). Here the CDR3 reads CASSYTGQGTPADTQYF. CDR3 bases: TGCGCCAGCAGCTACACGGGCCAGGGCACTCCGGCAGATACGCAGTATTTT.